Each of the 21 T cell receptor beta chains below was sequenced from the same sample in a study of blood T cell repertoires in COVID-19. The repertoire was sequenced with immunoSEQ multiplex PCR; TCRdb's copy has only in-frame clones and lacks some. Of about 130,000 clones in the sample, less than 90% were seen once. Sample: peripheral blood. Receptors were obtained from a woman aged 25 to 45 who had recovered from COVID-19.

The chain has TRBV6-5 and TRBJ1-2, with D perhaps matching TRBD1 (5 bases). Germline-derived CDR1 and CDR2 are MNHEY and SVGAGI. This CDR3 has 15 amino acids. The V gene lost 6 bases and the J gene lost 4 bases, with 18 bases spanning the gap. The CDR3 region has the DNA TGTGCCAGCAGGACAGTCCCTCAAGTCGGCTATGGCTACACCTTC. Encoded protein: CASRTVPQVGYGYTF.

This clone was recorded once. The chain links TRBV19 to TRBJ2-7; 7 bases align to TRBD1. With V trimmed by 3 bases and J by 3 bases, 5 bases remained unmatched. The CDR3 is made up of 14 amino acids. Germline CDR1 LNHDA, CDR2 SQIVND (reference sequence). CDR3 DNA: TGTGCCAGTAGTATGTATCGGGACAGCTACGAGCAGTACTTC. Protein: CASSMYRDSYEQYF. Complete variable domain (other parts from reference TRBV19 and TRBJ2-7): DGGITQSPKYLFRKEGQNVTLSCEQNLNHDAMYWYRQDPGQGLRLIYYSQIVNDFQKGDIAEGYSVSREKKESFPLTVTSAQKNPTAFYLCASSMYRDSYEQYFGPGTRLTVT.

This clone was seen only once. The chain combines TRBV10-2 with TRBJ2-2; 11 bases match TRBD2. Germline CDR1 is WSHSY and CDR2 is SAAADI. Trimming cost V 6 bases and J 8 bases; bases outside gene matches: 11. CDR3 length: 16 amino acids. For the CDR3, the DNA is TGCGCCAGCAGCTCCGGGACTAGCGGTACACGGGGGGAGCTGTTTTTT. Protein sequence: CASSSGTSGTRGELFF.

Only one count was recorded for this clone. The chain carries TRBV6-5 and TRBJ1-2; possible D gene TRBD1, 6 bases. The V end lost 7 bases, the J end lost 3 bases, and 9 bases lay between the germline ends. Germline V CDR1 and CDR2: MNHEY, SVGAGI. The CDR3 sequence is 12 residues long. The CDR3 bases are TGTGCCAGCACCAGGGGAGACTATGGCTACACCTTC. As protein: CASTRGDYGYTF.

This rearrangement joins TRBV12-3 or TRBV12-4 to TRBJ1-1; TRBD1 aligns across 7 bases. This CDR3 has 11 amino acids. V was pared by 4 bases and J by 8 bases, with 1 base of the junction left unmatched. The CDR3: CASSSQGEAFF. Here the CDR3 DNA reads TGTGCCAGCAGTTCACAGGGGGAAGCTTTCTTT.

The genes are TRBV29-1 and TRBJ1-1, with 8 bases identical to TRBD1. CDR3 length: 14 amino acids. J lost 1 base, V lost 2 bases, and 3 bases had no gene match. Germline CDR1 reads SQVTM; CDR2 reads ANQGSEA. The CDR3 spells CSVELDRENTEAFF. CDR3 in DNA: TGCAGCGTTGAACTGGACAGGGAGAACACTGAAGCTTTCTTT.

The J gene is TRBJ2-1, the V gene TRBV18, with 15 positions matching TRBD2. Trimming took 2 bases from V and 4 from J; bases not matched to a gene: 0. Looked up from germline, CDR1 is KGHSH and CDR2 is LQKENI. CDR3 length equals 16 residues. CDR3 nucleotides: TGTGCCAGCTCACCAGGACTAGCGGGAGGGTACAATGAGCAGTTCTTC. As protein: CASSPGLAGGYNEQFF.

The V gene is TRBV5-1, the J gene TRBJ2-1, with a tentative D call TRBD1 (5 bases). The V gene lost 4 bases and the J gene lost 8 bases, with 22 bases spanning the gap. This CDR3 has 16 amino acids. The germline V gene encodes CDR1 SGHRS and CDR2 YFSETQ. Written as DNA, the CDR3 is TGCGCCAGCAGCCGCCGACAGCCCGAATTTGGCGATGAGCAGTTCTTC. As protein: CASSRRQPEFGDEQFF.

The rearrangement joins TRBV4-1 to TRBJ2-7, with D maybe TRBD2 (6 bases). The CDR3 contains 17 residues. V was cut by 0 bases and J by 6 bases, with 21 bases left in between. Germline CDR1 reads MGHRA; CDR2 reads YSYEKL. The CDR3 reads CASSQELAVTLLREQYF. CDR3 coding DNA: TGCGCCAGCAGCCAAGAGTTAGCGGTTACCCTTCTACGCGAGCAGTACTTC.

Here the CDR3 reads CASSLVGGNQPQHF. For the CDR3, the DNA is TGTGCCAGCAGCTTGGTGGGGGGAAATCAGCCCCAGCATTTT. The rearrangement uses TRBV5-6 and TRBJ1-5, with D maybe TRBD1 (5 bases). The V end was cut by 0 bases, the J end by 4 bases, with 8 bases between. CDR3 length: 14 amino acids. Germline lookup yields CDR1 SGHDT and CDR2 YYEEEE.

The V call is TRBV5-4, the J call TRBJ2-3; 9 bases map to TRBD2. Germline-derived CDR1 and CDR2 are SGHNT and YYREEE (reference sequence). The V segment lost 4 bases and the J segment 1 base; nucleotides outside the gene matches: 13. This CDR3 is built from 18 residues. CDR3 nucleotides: TGTGCCAGCAGCCAAGGACTAGCGTTTACGTTCGGCACAGATACGCAGTATTTT. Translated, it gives CASSQGLAFTFGTDTQYF.

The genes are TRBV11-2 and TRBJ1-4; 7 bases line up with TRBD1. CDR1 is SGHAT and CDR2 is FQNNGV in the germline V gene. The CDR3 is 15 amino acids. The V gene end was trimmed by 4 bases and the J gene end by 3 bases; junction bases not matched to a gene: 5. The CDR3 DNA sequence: TGTGCCAGCAGCTCTGAGGGACAGCCTAATGAAAAACTGTTTTTT. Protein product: CASSSEGQPNEKLFF.

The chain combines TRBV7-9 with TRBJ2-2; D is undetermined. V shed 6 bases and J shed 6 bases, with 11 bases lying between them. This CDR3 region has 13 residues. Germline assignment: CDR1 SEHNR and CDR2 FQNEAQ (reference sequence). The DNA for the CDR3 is TGTGCCAGCAGACAGACGGTAGCCGGGGAGCTGTTTTTT. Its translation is CASRQTVAGELFF. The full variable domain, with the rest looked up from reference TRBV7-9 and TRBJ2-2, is DTGVSQNPRHKITKRGQNVTFRCDPISEHNRLYWYRQTLGQGPEFLTYFQNEAQLEKSRLLSDRFSAERPKGSFSTLEIQRTEQGDSAMYLCASRQTVAGELFFGEGSRLTVL.

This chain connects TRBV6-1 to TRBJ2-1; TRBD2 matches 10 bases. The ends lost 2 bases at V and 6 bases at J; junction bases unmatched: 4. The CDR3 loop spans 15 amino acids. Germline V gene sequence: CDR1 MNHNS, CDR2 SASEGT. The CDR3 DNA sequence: TGTGCCAGCAGTGAACTAGCGGGAGCCTCCAATGAGCAGTTCTTC. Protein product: CASSELAGASNEQFF.

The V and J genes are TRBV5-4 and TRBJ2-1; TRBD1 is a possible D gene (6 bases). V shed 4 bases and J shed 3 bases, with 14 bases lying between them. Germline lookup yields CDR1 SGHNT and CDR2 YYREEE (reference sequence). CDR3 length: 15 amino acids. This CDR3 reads CASSRGQPDYNEQFF. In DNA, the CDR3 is TGTGCCAGCAGCCGTGGACAGCCTGACTACAATGAGCAGTTCTTC.

The CDR3 DNA reads TGCGCCAGCAGCTTGGCTCGGACTAGCGGGCCCCAAAGCTCCTACAATGAGCAGTTCTTC. This translates into CASSLARTSGPQSSYNEQFF. The chain is built from TRBV5-1 and TRBJ2-1; 11 nucleotides line up with TRBD2. The germline gives CDR1 SGHRS, CDR2 YFSETQ. V shed 0 bases and J 0 bases; nucleotides not matched to a gene: 11. The CDR3 contains 20 residues.

CDR3 amino acids: CAWIARHNLNTGELFF. The CDR3 DNA reads as TGTGCCTGGATTGCAAGACATAACTTGAACACCGGGGAGCTGTTTTTT. The V call is TRBV30, the J call TRBJ2-2, with unresolved D. The CDR3 has 16 residues. V lost 4 bases to trimming and J lost 1 base, with 16 bases between them. Germline values: CDR1 GTSNPN, CDR2 SVGIG (reference sequence).

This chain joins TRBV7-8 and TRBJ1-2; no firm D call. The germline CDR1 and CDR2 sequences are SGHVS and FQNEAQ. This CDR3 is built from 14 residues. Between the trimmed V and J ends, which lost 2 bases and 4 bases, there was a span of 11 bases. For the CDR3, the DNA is TGTGCCAGCAGCTTAACCGTCGCGGGCTATGGCTACACCTTC. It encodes CASSLTVAGYGYTF.

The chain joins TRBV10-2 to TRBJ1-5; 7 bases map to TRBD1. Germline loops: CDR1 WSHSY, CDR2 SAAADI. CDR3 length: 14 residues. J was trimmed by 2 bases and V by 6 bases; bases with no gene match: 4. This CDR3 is CASRTGSGNQPQHF. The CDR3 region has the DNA TGCGCCAGCAGGACAGGGTCGGGCAATCAGCCCCAGCATTTT.

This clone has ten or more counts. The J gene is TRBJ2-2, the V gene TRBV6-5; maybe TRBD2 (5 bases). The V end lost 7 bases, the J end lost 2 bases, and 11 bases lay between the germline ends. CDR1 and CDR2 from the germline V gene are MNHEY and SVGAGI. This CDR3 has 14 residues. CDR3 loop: CASKKRRNTGELFF. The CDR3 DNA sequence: TGTGCCAGCAAGAAGCGGAGAAACACCGGGGAGCTGTTTTTT.

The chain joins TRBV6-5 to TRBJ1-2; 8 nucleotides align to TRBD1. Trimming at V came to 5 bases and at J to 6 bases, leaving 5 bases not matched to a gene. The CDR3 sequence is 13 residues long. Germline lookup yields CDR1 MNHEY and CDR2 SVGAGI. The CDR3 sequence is CASSTTGGNGYTF. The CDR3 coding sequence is TGTGCCAGCAGTACTACAGGGGGTAATGGCTACACCTTC.